The present T cell receptor (beta chain) was sequenced within a study of CD8 T cells in Susac syndrome. This clonotype was seen only once. With random hexamers, reverse transcription was performed on about 0.5 to 1 ug of RNA. Via MiXCR, TCRdb re-called the immunoSEQ multiplex PCR reads, giving one row per CDR3 protein. This table holds almost 450,000 distinct CDR3 sequences, 85% to 90% found once. The sample taken for sequencing was CD8+ T cells from PBMCs. The source of this sequence is a human donor with multiple sclerosis.

CDR3 region: CASSLVAGGWNEQFF. The CDR3 bases are TGTGCCAGCAGCTTAGTAGCGGGGGGGTGGAATGAGCAGTTCTTC. This chain joins TRBV7-6 and TRBJ2-1, with 11 bases identical to TRBD2. Looked up from germline, CDR1 is SGHVS and CDR2 is FNYEAQ. The CDR3 covers 15 residues. V lost 1 base, J lost 7 bases, and 3 bases stayed unmatched.